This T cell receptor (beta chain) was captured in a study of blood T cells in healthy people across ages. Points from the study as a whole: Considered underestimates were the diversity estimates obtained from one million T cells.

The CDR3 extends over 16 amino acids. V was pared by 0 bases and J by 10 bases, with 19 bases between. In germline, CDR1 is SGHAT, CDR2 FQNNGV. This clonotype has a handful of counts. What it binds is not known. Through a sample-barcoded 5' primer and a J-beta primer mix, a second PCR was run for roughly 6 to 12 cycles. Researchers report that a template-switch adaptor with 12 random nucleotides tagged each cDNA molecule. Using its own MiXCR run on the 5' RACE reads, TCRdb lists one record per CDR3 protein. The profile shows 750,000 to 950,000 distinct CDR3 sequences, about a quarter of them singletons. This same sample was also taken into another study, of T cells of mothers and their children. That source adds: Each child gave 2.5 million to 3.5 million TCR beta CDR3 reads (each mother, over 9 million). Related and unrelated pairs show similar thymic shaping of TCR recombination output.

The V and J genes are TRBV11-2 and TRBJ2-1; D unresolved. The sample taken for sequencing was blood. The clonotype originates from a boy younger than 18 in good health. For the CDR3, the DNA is TGTGCCAGCAGCTTAGAAGGCCCCCTCCCCCAAAGCGAGCAGTTCTTC. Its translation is CASSLEGPLPQSEQFF.